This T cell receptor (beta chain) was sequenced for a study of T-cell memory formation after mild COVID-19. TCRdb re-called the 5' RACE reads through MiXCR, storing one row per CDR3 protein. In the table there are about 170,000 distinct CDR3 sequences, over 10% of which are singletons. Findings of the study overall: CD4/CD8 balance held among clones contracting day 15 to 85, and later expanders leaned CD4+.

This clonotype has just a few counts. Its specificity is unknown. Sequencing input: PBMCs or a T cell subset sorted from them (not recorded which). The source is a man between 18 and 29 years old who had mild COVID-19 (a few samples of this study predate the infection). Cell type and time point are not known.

Written as DNA, the CDR3 is TGTGCCAGCAGACCACTAGCGAACACCGGGGAGCTGTTTTTT. It encodes CASRPLANTGELFF. This rearrangement joins TRBV27 to TRBJ2-2; the D gene is possibly TRBD2 (5 bases). This CDR3 is 14 amino acids long. Germline-derived CDR1 and CDR2 are MNHEY and SMNVEV (reference sequence). V dropped 6 bases and J dropped 0 bases, with 8 bases sitting between them.